These T cell receptor beta chains were read from a single sample in a study of blood T cells in healthy people across ages. TCRdb re-analysed the 5' RACE reads in MiXCR, keeping a single row per CDR3 protein. The table has around 1,700,000 distinct CDR3 sequences, 28% seen once. The sequenced material came from blood. These receptors originate from a woman in her twenties or thirties in good health. The CDR3 runs from the conserved cysteine through the conserved F or W. The order of the fields is clone size, J gene, V gene, D gene, CDR3 length, CDR3 protein, CDR3 DNA. A D gene is named only where the DNA matches it firmly. Clone size is stated in some rows and not others, as once, few, many or a class when expanded.

- | TRBJ1-4 | TRBV7-9 | TRBD1 | 16 | CASSSYGTGEKEKLFF | TGTGCCAGCAGCTCGTACGGGACAGGGGAGAAGGAAAAACTGTTTTTT
few | TRBJ2-7 | TRBV24-1 | - | 16 | CAASDFDGGNSYEQYF | TGTGCCGCCAGTGATTTTGATGGGGGAAACTCTTACGAGCAGTACTTC
- | TRBJ2-7 | TRBV6-2/TRBV6-3 | TRBD2 | 17 | CASSPLLAGGPYNEQYF | TGTGCCAGCAGTCCCCTACTAGCGGGAGGCCCCTACAATGAGCAGTACTTC
- | TRBJ1-5 | TRBV3-1 | - | 15 | CASSQGRDGNQPQHF | TGTGCCAGCAGCCAAGGCAGGGATGGCAATCAGCCCCAGCATTTT
many | TRBJ2-3 | TRBV29-1 | - | 12 | CSVVRETDTQYF | TGCAGCGTTGTAAGGGAGACAGATACGCAGTATTTT
- | TRBJ1-4 | TRBV5-1 | - | 15 | CASSSGSGMGEKLFF | TGCGCCAGCAGCTCCGGTTCCGGGATGGGTGAAAAACTGTTTTTT
- | TRBJ2-7 | TRBV28 | - | 13 | CASTSGRVDEQYF | TGTGCCAGCACCTCGGGCAGGGTAGACGAGCAGTACTTC
- | TRBJ2-5 | TRBV4-3 | TRBD2 | 16 | CASSQEAGGSGETQYF | TGCGCCAGCAGCCAAGAGGCTGGCGGGAGTGGAGAGACCCAGTACTTC
- | TRBJ2-1 | TRBV7-2 | TRBD2 | 15 | CASSLSASGGNEQFF | TGTGCCAGCAGCTTAAGCGCTAGCGGGGGCAATGAGCAGTTCTTC
few | TRBJ1-6 | TRBV20-1 | TRBD1 | 15 | CSVAGQGVNNSPLHF | TGCAGCGTAGCGGGACAGGGAGTAAATAATTCACCCCTCCACTTT
few | TRBJ2-7 | TRBV12-3/TRBV12-4 | - | 15 | CASSPFGGQDHEQYF | TGTGCCAGCAGCCCATTTGGGGGGCAGGACCACGAGCAGTACTTC
- | TRBJ1-2 | TRBV9 | TRBD1 | 15 | CAGSVGVGTDYGYTF | TGTGCCGGCAGCGTCGGTGTCGGGACAGACTATGGCTACACCTTC
few | TRBJ2-2 | TRBV6-2/TRBV6-3 | - | 13 | CASSGRVTGELFF | TGTGCCAGCAGCGGTAGGGTAACCGGGGAGCTGTTTTTT
many | TRBJ2-1 | TRBV7-2 | - | 14 | CASSLRAQPNEQFF | TGTGCCAGCAGCCTCCGGGCCCAACCCAATGAGCAGTTCTTC
few | TRBJ2-1 | TRBV9 | - | 16 | CASSVPSDGMVNEQFF | TGTGCCAGCAGCGTACCGTCTGACGGGATGGTTAATGAGCAGTTCTTC
- | TRBJ1-1 | TRBV13 | - | 14 | CASSEDSLNTEAFF | TGTGCCAGCAGCGAAGACAGCTTGAACACTGAAGCTTTCTTT
- | TRBJ1-5 | TRBV3-1 | TRBD1 | 16 | CASSKTGGIGNQPQHF | TGTGCCAGCAGCAAAACAGGGGGGATTGGCAATCAGCCCCAGCATTTT
few | TRBJ2-5 | TRBV3-1 | TRBD2 | 18 | CASSLSPGLAGDQETQYF | TGTGCCAGCAGCCTTTCTCCGGGACTAGCGGGGGACCAAGAGACCCAGTACTTC
few | TRBJ2-1 | TRBV10-3 | TRBD2 | 14 | CAISGLADANEQFF | TGTGCCATCAGCGGACTAGCGGATGCCAATGAGCAGTTCTTC
many | TRBJ2-1 | TRBV7-2 | TRBD1 | 15 | CASRGTGVPYNEQFF | TGTGCCAGCAGGGGGACAGGGGTACCCTACAATGAGCAGTTCTTC
- | TRBJ2-7 | TRBV14 | - | 16 | CASSQDEAGMYYEQYF | TGTGCCAGCAGCCAAGATGAGGCAGGAATGTACTACGAGCAGTACTTC
few | TRBJ2-1 | TRBV12-3/TRBV12-4 | - | 14 | CASSLGGLGNVQFF | TGTGCCAGCAGTTTAGGGGGACTTGGGAATGTGCAGTTCTTC
- | TRBJ2-7 | TRBV27 | - | 14 | CASSDYRGLGEQYF | TGTGCCAGCAGTGATTACCGGGGGCTGGGGGAGCAGTACTTC
many | TRBJ1-1 | TRBV6-2/TRBV6-3 | TRBD1 | 16 | CASSYLGQGEGTEAFF | TGTGCCAGCAGTTACCTCGGACAGGGGGAAGGCACTGAAGCTTTCTTT
few | TRBJ2-7 | TRBV5-1 | - | 14 | CVSKTGTSAYEQYF | TGCGTCAGCAAAACCGGGACGTCTGCGTACGAGCAGTACTTC
few | TRBJ1-1 | TRBV5-1 | - | 15 | CASSLASGSNTEAFF | TGCGCCAGCAGCTTGGCTTCAGGGTCGAACACTGAAGCTTTCTTT
- | TRBJ2-3 | TRBV27 | TRBD2 | 15 | CASSLLAGDPDTQYF | TGTGCCAGCAGTTTATTGGCGGGGGACCCAGATACGCAGTATTTT
many | TRBJ2-5 | TRBV27 | - | 12 | CASSSWGETQYF | TGTGCCAGCAGTTCTTGGGGGGAGACCCAGTACTTC
- | TRBJ1-5 | TRBV28 | TRBD1 | 16 | CASSPSGQGASQPQHF | TGTGCCAGCAGTCCTTCGGGACAGGGGGCAAGTCAGCCCCAGCATTTT
- | TRBJ2-5 | TRBV20-1 | TRBD2 | 14 | CSARKLAPQETQYF | TGCAGTGCTAGAAAACTAGCGCCGCAAGAGACCCAGTACTTC
- | TRBJ2-2 | TRBV7-2 | - | 15 | CASSQQTRNTGELFF | TGTGCCAGCAGCCAACAGACAAGGAACACCGGGGAGCTGTTTTTT
few | TRBJ1-4 | TRBV11-2 | TRBD1 | 15 | CASSSQGVSNEKLFF | TGTGCCAGCAGTTCACAGGGGGTTTCTAATGAAAAACTGTTTTTT
- | TRBJ1-5 | TRBV20-1 | - | 18 | CSARGGAGLEGINQPQHF | TGCAGTGCTAGAGGCGGGGCGGGGCTTGAGGGGATCAATCAGCCCCAGCATTTT
- | TRBJ2-1 | TRBV3-1 | TRBD2 | 14 | CASRLAGGQGEQFF | TGTGCCAGCCGGCTAGCGGGAGGACAGGGTGAGCAGTTCTTC
few | TRBJ2-5 | TRBV2 | TRBD2 | 15 | CASRGLAGSQETQYF | TGTGCCAGCAGGGGACTAGCGGGATCTCAAGAGACCCAGTACTTC
many | TRBJ2-1 | TRBV12-3/TRBV12-4 | - | 14 | CASSDTGLHNEQFF | TGTGCCAGCAGTGACACGGGACTTCACAATGAGCAGTTCTTC
many | TRBJ2-7 | TRBV15 | TRBD1 | 14 | CATSSAGTGDEQYF | TGTGCCACCAGCAGTGCCGGGACAGGGGACGAGCAGTACTTC
- | TRBJ2-1 | TRBV6-1 | TRBD1 | 11 | CAGQGFNEQFF | TGTGCCGGACAGGGTTTCAATGAGCAGTTCTTC
- | TRBJ1-2 | TRBV28 | TRBD1 | 15 | CASRNRQGTNYVYTF | TGTGCCAGCAGGAACCGACAGGGAACGAACTATGTCTACACCTTC
- | TRBJ2-1 | TRBV5-1 | - | 16 | CASSFTGNQVYNEQFF | TGCGCCAGCAGCTTCACAGGGAATCAAGTATACAATGAGCAGTTCTTC
- | TRBJ2-3 | TRBV20-1 | TRBD1 | 15 | CSAHLTGRSTDTQYF | TGCAGTGCTCACCTGACAGGGAGAAGCACAGATACGCAGTATTTT
- | TRBJ2-7 | TRBV6-1 | TRBD2 | 13 | CASSELAGYEQYF | TGTGCCAGCAGTGAACTAGCGGGCTACGAGCAGTACTTC
many | TRBJ2-3 | TRBV7-2 | - | 13 | CASIQAGTDTQYF | TGTGCCAGCATCCAAGCTGGCACAGATACGCAGTATTTT
few | TRBJ1-2 | TRBV20-1 | - | 13 | CSAIQEGSDGYTF | TGCAGTGCTATACAGGAGGGTAGTGATGGCTACACCTTC
few | TRBJ2-7 | TRBV18 | TRBD2 | 15 | CASSPPGGGRYEQYF | TGTGCCAGCTCACCACCGGGTGGCGGGAGATACGAGCAGTACTTC
once | TRBJ1-5 | TRBV5-1 | - | 15 | CASSQDSPSNQPQHF | TGCGCCAGCAGCCAGGACAGCCCCAGCAATCAGCCCCAGCATTTT
few | TRBJ1-4 | TRBV5-5 | - | 13 | CASSFTGTEKLFF | TGTGCCAGCAGCTTCACCGGGACTGAAAAACTGTTTTTT
- | TRBJ1-2 | TRBV10-3 | TRBD1 | 13 | CAISPGQLWGYTF | TGTGCCATCAGTCCGGGACAGCTATGGGGCTACACCTTC
once | TRBJ1-1 | TRBV11-1 | - | 18 | CASSLGPLITPRGAEAFF | TGTGCCAGCAGCTTGGGACCCCTTATTACACCAAGAGGCGCTGAAGCTTTCTTT
- | TRBJ2-5 | TRBV29-1 | - | 14 | CSVERWLAQETQYF | TGCAGCGTTGAGAGGTGGCTAGCCCAAGAGACCCAGTACTTC
few | TRBJ2-3 | TRBV7-2 | TRBD2 | 23 | CASSLAPGLAGGPRGPTTDTQYF | TGTGCCAGCAGCTTAGCGCCGGGACTAGCGGGAGGGCCACGGGGGCCCACGACCGATACGCAGTATTTT
once | TRBJ2-5 | TRBV28 | TRBD1 | 12 | CASSSTGQVLYF | TGTGCCAGCAGTTCGACGGGACAGGTCTTGTACTTC
many | TRBJ2-7 | TRBV29-1 | - | 15 | CSVEDRDQFSYEQYF | TGCAGCGTTGAAGACAGGGACCAATTCTCCTACGAGCAGTACTTC
few | TRBJ2-1 | TRBV7-9 | - | 14 | CASSFSPYRNEQFF | TGTGCCAGCAGCTTCAGTCCGTACAGGAATGAGCAGTTCTTC
once | TRBJ1-1 | TRBV7-8 | - | 13 | CATYQGLNTEAFF | TGTGCCACCTACCAGGGGCTGAACACTGAAGCTTTCTTT
few | TRBJ1-2 | TRBV27 | - | 15 | CASSLLSGVSYGYTF | TGTGCCAGCAGTCTCCTATCAGGGGTTTCCTATGGCTACACCTTC